The sample holds a few counts of the clone carrying this T cell receptor beta chain. Its antigen remains unknown. The CDR3 loop spans 13 amino acids. CDR1 is SQVTM and CDR2 is ANQGSEA in the germline V gene. V lost 0 bases to trimming and J lost 8 bases, with 13 bases between them. The data stem from a study of cytomegalovirus exposure and HLA in healthy donors. Findings and caveats of the study: Analyzed later, most CMV-associated TCR beta chains appeared HLA-restricted. Cytomegalovirus status, reportedly, was diagnosed with high specificity and sensitivity by the classifier. Later on, an analysis showed TCR association rates differing by HLA locus, with DRB1 the most and HLA-C the fewest.

PCR was performed using 60 Vbeta and 13 Jbeta primers. The method was immunoSEQ multiplex PCR; TCRdb's version includes in-frame clones alone and lacks a portion of them. Of tens of thousands of clones detected, around two thirds appear once; the ten largest clones hold 20% to 25%. This clonotype was sampled from a man aged 50-59 years in good health and CMV-seropositive. Sample: PBMCs. The chain recombines TRBV29-1 with TRBJ1-2; D gene ambiguous. The CDR3 here is CSVEDGRPAGYTF. In DNA form, the CDR3 reads TGCAGCGTTGAAGATGGGAGGCCTGCGGGCTACACCTTC.